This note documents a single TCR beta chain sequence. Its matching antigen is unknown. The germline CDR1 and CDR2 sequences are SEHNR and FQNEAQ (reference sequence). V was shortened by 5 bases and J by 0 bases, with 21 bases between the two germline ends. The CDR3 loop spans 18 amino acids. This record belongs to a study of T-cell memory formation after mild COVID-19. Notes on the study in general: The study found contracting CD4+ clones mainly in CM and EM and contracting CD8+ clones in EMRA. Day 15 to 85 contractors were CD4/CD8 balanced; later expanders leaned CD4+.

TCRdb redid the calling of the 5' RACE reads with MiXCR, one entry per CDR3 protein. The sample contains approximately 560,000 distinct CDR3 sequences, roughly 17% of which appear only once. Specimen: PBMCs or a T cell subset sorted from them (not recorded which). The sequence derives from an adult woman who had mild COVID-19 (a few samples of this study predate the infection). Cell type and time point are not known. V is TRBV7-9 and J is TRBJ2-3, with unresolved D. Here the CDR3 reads CASSRPSRRDSSTDTQYF. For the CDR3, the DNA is TGTGCCAGCAGCCGCCCGTCTAGAAGGGATTCTAGCACAGATACGCAGTATTTT.